Below, one T cell receptor beta chain is given with its context. These data are taken from a study of shared clonotypes between healthy human individuals. Trimming at V came to 5 bases and at J to 7 bases, leaving 10 bases not matched to a gene. Germline V gene lookup returns CDR1 SGHVS and CDR2 FQNEAQ. The CDR3 contains 15 residues. The genomic DNA of each subset was split evenly across several immunoSEQ plates. Data came from immunoSEQ multiplex PCR; TCRdb stores just in-frame clones and leaves some out. This table holds approximately 640,000 clones, around 72% found once. V and J are TRBV7-8 and TRBJ2-2, with 7 positions matching TRBD1. The source is a woman aged 30 to 39 in good health. Sample: memory CD4+ T cells sorted from blood. Subset noted: CD45RA-negative fraction. CDR3 DNA sequence: TGTGCCAGCAGCCTAAAGACAGGGAGCGACGGGGAGCTGTTTTTT. The encoded protein is CASSLKTGSDGELFF.